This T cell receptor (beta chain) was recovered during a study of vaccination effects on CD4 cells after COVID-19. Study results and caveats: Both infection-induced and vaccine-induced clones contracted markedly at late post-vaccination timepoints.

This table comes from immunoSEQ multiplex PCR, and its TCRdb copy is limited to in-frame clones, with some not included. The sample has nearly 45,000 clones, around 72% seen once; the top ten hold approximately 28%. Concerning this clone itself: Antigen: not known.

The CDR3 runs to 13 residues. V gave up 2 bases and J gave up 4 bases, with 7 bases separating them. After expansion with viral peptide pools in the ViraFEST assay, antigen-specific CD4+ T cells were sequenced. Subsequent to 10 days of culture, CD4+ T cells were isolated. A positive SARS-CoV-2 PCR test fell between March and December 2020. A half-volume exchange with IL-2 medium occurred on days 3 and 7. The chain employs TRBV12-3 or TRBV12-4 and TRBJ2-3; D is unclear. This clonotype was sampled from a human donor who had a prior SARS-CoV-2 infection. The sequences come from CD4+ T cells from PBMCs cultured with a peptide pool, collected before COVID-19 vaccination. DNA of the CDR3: TGTGCCAGCAGTTTATCTGGGGCAGATACGCAGTATTTT. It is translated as CASSLSGADTQYF.